The 5 T cell receptor beta chains given below trace back to one sample, sequenced in a study of early T cells in non-severe SARS-CoV-2 infection. One entry per CDR3 protein, called by TCRdb with MiXCR from the 5' RACE reads. The sample lists fewer than 60,000 distinct CDR3 sequences; around 11% were seen once. Sequenced material: whole blood. These TCRs come from an adult who was a healthcare worker with PCR-confirmed SARS-CoV-2 infection or an uninfected control (not recorded which).

By share of the sample, this clonotype is medium-sized. This chain connects TRBV12-3 or TRBV12-4 to TRBJ1-1, with 11 bases fitting TRBD1. The CDR3 spans 16 residues. The V segment lost 7 bases and the J segment 4 bases; nucleotides outside the gene matches: 11. DNA of the CDR3: TGTGCCAGCACTCGGACAGGGGGCTCCTCGAGCACTGAAGCTTTCTTT. This translates into CASTRTGGSSSTEAFF.

This clonotype was seen just once. J is TRBJ1-6 and V is TRBV12-3 or TRBV12-4, with 9 positions matching TRBD1. The ends lost 7 bases at V and 6 bases at J; junction bases unmatched: 4. CDR3 size: 14 residues. The CDR3 spells CASKKTGGNSPLHF. The CDR3 DNA sequence: TGTGCCAGCAAGAAGACAGGGGGTAATTCACCCCTCCACTTT.

This chain joins TRBV3-1 and TRBJ2-1, with 13 nucleotides matching TRBD2. CDR3 length: 16 amino acids. Trimming at V came to 6 bases and at J to 4 bases, leaving 6 bases not matched to a gene. Germline V CDR1 and CDR2: LGHDT, YNNKEL (reference sequence). The CDR3 coding sequence is TGTGCCAGCAGTTATGGACTAGCGGGGGTATACAATGAGCAGTTCTTC. Its protein product is CASSYGLAGVYNEQFF.

The sample holds many counts of this clonotype. V gene TRBV19 combines with J gene TRBJ2-2, with TRBD2 matching over 11 bases. J gave up 4 bases and V 10 bases, and 5 bases lay outside the gene matches. The germline gives CDR1 LNHDA, CDR2 SQIVND (reference sequence). This CDR3 has 14 residues. This chain's CDR3 is CATTSGGFTGELFF. In DNA form, the CDR3 reads TGTGCCACCACTAGCGGGGGCTTCACCGGGGAGCTGTTTTTT.

In this sample, this clonotype turned up a few times. CDR3 sequence reads: CASSHRVAGAPLRETQYF. In nucleotides, the CDR3 is TGTGCCAGCTCCCACAGGGTCGCGGGAGCACCCCTCCGGGAGACCCAGTACTTC. The V gene is TRBV18, the J gene TRBJ2-5; weak D call: TRBD2 (7 bases). V was pared by 6 bases and J by 5 bases, with 28 bases between. There are 18 residues in the CDR3. In germline, CDR1 is KGHSH, CDR2 LQKENI.